Below, 14 T cell receptor beta chains from the same sample are listed, as sequenced in a study of cytomegalovirus exposure and HLA in healthy donors. Amplification used 60 Vbeta primers and 13 Jbeta primers. TCRdb's table, derived via immunoSEQ multiplex PCR, lists solely in-frame clones and lacks some. Of 130,000 or so clones listed, around two thirds are singletons. The sample was PBMCs. These receptors were taken from a male donor in good health and CMV-seronegative.

This clone has a single count. The V gene is TRBV7-6, the J gene TRBJ2-7, with TRBD1 identical over 7 bases. Germline-derived CDR1 and CDR2 are SGHVS and FNYEAQ. The CDR3 loop spans 16 amino acids. Trimming cost V 0 bases and J 2 bases; bases outside gene matches: 7. CDR3 in amino acids: CASSLAPGTDTYEQYF. The CDR3 nucleotides read TGTGCCAGCAGCTTAGCCCCCGGGACAGATACCTACGAGCAGTACTTC. The full variable domain, rest sourced from reference TRBV7-6 and TRBJ2-7, is GAGVSQSPRYKVTKRGQDVALRCDPISGHVSLYWYRQALGQGPEFLTYFNYEAQQDKSGLPNDRFSAERPEGSISTLTIQRTEQRDSAMYRCASSLAPGTDTYEQYFGPGTRLTVT.

The chain uses TRBV9 and TRBJ2-5; 7 nucleotides line up with TRBD2. Germline values: CDR1 SGDLS, CDR2 YYNGEE. This CDR3 spans 15 amino acids. V shed 0 bases and J 3 bases; nucleotides not matched to a gene: 5. The DNA of the CDR3 is TGTGCCAGCAGCGTAGCCCCCGGGGGGAAAGAGACCCAGTACTTC. Protein product: CASSVAPGGKETQYF.

This chain uses TRBV5-3 with TRBJ2-5; 10 nucleotides match TRBD2. TRBV5-3 is annotated as an ORF whose role is uncertain. V dropped 7 bases and J dropped 5; count of bases not matched to a gene: 14. The CDR3 covers 16 residues. DNA for the CDR3: TGTGCCAGACAAGGAATTTTGCGTAGCGGGGGGGAGACCCAGTACTTC. Translated: CARQGILRSGGETQYF.

V is TRBV18 and J is TRBJ2-4, with 7 bases that match TRBD2. The CDR3 consists of 14 residues. Germline V gene lookup returns CDR1 KGHSH and CDR2 LQKENI. V trimming: 4 bases; J trimming: 5 bases; junction bases outside the gene matches: 5. The CDR3 DNA follows: TGTGCCAGCTCACGTGTGGGGAGGGAAAACATTCAGTACTTC. Residues: CASSRVGRENIQYF.

The chain has TRBV19 and TRBJ1-4; tentatively, D is TRBD1 (6 bases). Germline CDR1 and CDR2: LNHDA and SQIVND (reference sequence). This CDR3 contains 15 residues. V dropped 3 bases and J dropped 8 bases, with 16 bases sitting between them. CDR3 bases: TGTGCCAGTAGTATGGAGGCAGGGGTAGTCGAAAAACTGTTTTTT. Translation gives CASSMEAGVVEKLFF. Combining the CDR3 with reference TRBV19 and TRBJ1-4 gives the whole variable domain DGGITQSPKYLFRKEGQNVTLSCEQNLNHDAMYWYRQDPGQGLRLIYYSQIVNDFQKGDIAEGYSVSREKKESFPLTVTSAQKNPTAFYLCASSMEAGVVEKLFFGSGTQLSVL.

A few counts support this clone. The chain employs TRBV18 and TRBJ1-6, with D perhaps TRBD1 (5 bases). CDR3 length equals 13 residues. Trimming pared 6 bases from V and 8 bases from J, leaving 11 bases between. The germline CDR1 and CDR2 sequences are KGHSH and LQKENI. The CDR3 protein is CASSLGEDSPLHF. CDR3 DNA sequence: TGTGCCAGCTCGCTAGGGGAGGATTCACCCCTCCACTTT.

The J gene is TRBJ2-7, the V gene TRBV7-2; 8 nucleotides align to TRBD1. The CDR3 sequence is 14 residues long. V was pared by 4 bases and J by 3 bases, with 5 bases of the junction left unmatched. CDR1 is SGHTA and CDR2 is FQGNSA in the germline V gene. The CDR3 loop is CASSSGDRYYEQYF. The CDR3, as DNA: TGTGCCAGCAGCTCCGGGGACAGGTACTACGAGCAGTACTTC. Full variable domain (missing parts from reference TRBV7-2 and TRBJ2-7): GAGVSQSPSNKVTEKGKDVELRCDPISGHTALYWYRQSLGQGLEFLIYFQGNSAPDKSGLPSDRFSAERTGGSVSTLTIQRTQQEDSAVYLCASSSGDRYYEQYFGPGTRLTVT.

V and J are TRBV4-1 and TRBJ1-4; no reliable D call. The V end lost 3 bases, the J end lost 7 bases, and 9 bases lay between the germline ends. CDR1 is MGHRA, CDR2 YSYEKL, per germline. This CDR3 comprises 13 residues. The CDR3 DNA is TGCGCCAGCAGCCAGTGGAGAGGTGAAAAACTGTTTTTT. Amino acids: CASSQWRGEKLFF.

Here the CDR3 reads CASSQDVAGGLRETQYF. The CDR3 DNA sequence: TGTGCCAGCAGCCAAGATGTAGCGGGGGGCCTCAGAGAGACCCAGTACTTC. The chain joins TRBV4-2 to TRBJ2-5; TRBD2 aligns across 10 bases. The CDR3 length is 17 residues. V dropped 0 bases and J dropped 4; count of bases not matched to a gene: 8. The germline V gene encodes CDR1 LGHNA and CDR2 YNFKEQ.

As DNA, the CDR3 is TGCAGCGTTGAAGGGGGACAGGGTGAAGCTTTCTTT. This gives the protein CSVEGGQGEAFF. This rearrangement joins TRBV29-1 to TRBJ1-1, with 9 bases aligning to TRBD1. Germline CDR1 reads SQVTM; CDR2 reads ANQGSEA. V trimming: 1 base; J trimming: 7 bases; junction bases outside the gene matches: 1. CDR3 length equals 12 residues.

There are a few counts of this clone. The chain couples TRBV2 to TRBJ1-1; 7 bases map to TRBD1. The J segment lost 9 bases and the V segment lost 6 bases, leaving 7 bases of the junction unmatched. In germline, CDR1 is SNHLY, CDR2 FYNNEI. The CDR3 sequence is 12 residues long. The CDR3 loop is CASRDQGGKAFF. In DNA form, the CDR3 reads TGTGCCAGCAGGGATCAGGGGGGTAAAGCTTTCTTT.

The rearrangement uses TRBV18 and TRBJ2-7; D is perhaps TRBD2 (5 bases). Germline V gene data show CDR1 as KGHSH and CDR2 as LQKENI. The germline V and J ends were trimmed by 5 bases and 2 bases, with 16 bases remaining between them. There are 15 residues in the CDR3. CDR3 sequence (DNA): TGTGCCAGCTCATCCGCAGCGACTATGACCTACGAGCAGTACTTC. Amino acids: CASSSAATMTYEQYF. Full variable domain (rest looked up from reference TRBV18 and TRBJ2-7): NAGVMQNPRHLVRRRGQEARLRCSPMKGHSHVYWYRQLPEEGLKFMVYLQKENIIDESGMPKERFSAEFPKEGPSILRIQQVVRGDSAAYFCASSSAATMTYEQYFGPGTRLTVT.

The chain links TRBV6-5 to TRBJ1-6; D possibly corresponds to TRBD1 (5 bases). The CDR3 is made up of 13 amino acids. Germline values: CDR1 MNHEY, CDR2 SVGAGI. V was trimmed by 2 bases and J by 10 bases, leaving 9 bases between them. Written as DNA, the CDR3 is TGTGCCAGCAGTTACGGGACTACCTCACCCCTCCACTTT. It specifies CASSYGTTSPLHF.

The rearrangement links TRBV25-1 to TRBJ2-7; 7 bases are shared with TRBD1. Germline lookup yields CDR1 MGHDK and CDR2 SYGVNS. This CDR3 region has 13 residues. With V trimmed by 6 bases and J by 3 bases, 5 bases remained unmatched. CDR3 loop: CASSRGSNYEQYF. CDR3 sequence (DNA): TGTGCCAGCAGCAGGGGGTCTAACTACGAGCAGTACTTC.